The 7 T cell receptor beta chains below come from one sample, sequenced in a study of early T cells in non-severe SARS-CoV-2 infection. TCRdb itself ran the 5' RACE reads through MiXCR, one entry per CDR3 protein. Here the sample spans about 27,000 distinct CDR3 sequences, 4.5% to 6% being singletons. The source material was whole blood. These receptors originate from an adult who was a healthcare worker with PCR-confirmed SARS-CoV-2 infection or an uninfected control (not recorded which).

This clonotype was counted ten times or more. The gene calls are TRBV6-6 and TRBJ2-4; TRBD2 matches at 7 bases. The trim removed 6 bases at V and 0 bases at J, leaving 8 bases unmatched. This CDR3 has 16 amino acids. Looked up from germline, CDR1 is MNHNY and CDR2 is SVGAGI (reference sequence). CDR3 in amino acids: CASRPTSDLAKNIQYF. CDR3 coding DNA: TGTGCCAGCAGACCAACTAGCGACTTAGCCAAAAACATTCAGTACTTC.

This clonotype showed up many times. This chain uses TRBV10-3 with TRBJ2-3; 14 bases match TRBD2. The trim removed 6 bases at V and 4 bases at J, leaving 15 bases unmatched. Looked up from germline, CDR1 is ENHRY and CDR2 is SYGVKD. This CDR3 region has 19 residues. CDR3 nucleotide sequence: TGTGCCATCAGCGGTCCTCCGGGACTAGCGGGGGTGGAGTCAGATACGCAGTATTTT. It encodes CAISGPPGLAGVESDTQYF.

At least ten counts were recorded for this clonotype. The CDR3: CASSYASASSTDTQYF. The CDR3, as DNA: TGTGCCAGCAGTTACGCTTCTGCTTCTAGCACAGATACGCAGTATTTT. The V call is TRBV6-2 or TRBV6-3, the J call TRBJ2-3; no firm D call. This CDR3 contains 16 residues. CDR1 is MNHEY, CDR2 SVGEGT, per germline. V lost 2 bases and J lost 0, with 12 bases in between.

This clonotype was detected many times. The V gene is TRBV11-3, the J gene TRBJ2-2; 9 bases are shared with TRBD1. The CDR3 sequence is 15 residues long. Germline loops: CDR1 SGHNT, CDR2 YENEEA. Trimming took 5 bases from V and 5 from J; bases not matched to a gene: 6. The chain's CDR3 is CASSPGQGETGELFF. The CDR3 DNA is TGTGCCAGCAGCCCGGGACAGGGAGAGACCGGGGAGCTGTTTTTT.

This clonotype appeared a few times. The rearrangement uses TRBV6-4 and TRBJ2-1; TRBD1 might be the D (6 bases). The CDR3 contains 14 residues. Per germline, CDR1 MRHNA and CDR2 SNTAGT. V was trimmed by 7 bases and J by 7 bases, leaving 17 bases between them. The CDR3 loop reads CASKMDSYRNEQFF. CDR3 in DNA: TGTGCCAGCAAAATGGACAGCTACAGAAATGAGCAGTTCTTC.

This clonotype showed up many times. The V gene is TRBV20-1, the J gene TRBJ2-5, with D unresolved. The V gene lost 5 bases and the J gene lost 3 bases, with 7 bases spanning the gap. CDR1 is DFQATT and CDR2 is SNEGSKA in the germline V gene (reference sequence). The CDR3 length is 11 residues. In DNA, the CDR3 is TGCAGTGCTGGTCAGGAAGAGACCCAGTACTTC. Protein product: CSAGQEETQYF.

Many counts were recorded for this clonotype. V usage is TRBV6-1 and J usage is TRBJ2-3; D is ambiguous. V gave up 3 bases and J gave up 0 bases, with 28 bases separating them. The CDR3 is made up of 21 amino acids. Germline CDR1 MNHNS, CDR2 SASEGT. CDR3 coding DNA: TGTGCCAGCAGTGACGATGGGCGCGGCTATTTACCTCCCCCTAGCACAGATACGCAGTATTTT. Its protein product is CASSDDGRGYLPPPSTDTQYF.